These T cell receptor beta chains were read from a single sample in a study of blood T cells in healthy people across ages. TCRdb independently ran MiXCR on the 5' RACE reads; one entry per CDR3 protein. Among about 620,000 distinct CDR3 sequences listed, roughly 20% were seen once. Sequencing input: blood. The receptors come from a man between 70 and 80 years old in good health. Both conserved end residues are part of each CDR3. D genes are given only for firm matches. Where a row states a size, it is once, few, many or the class of an expanded clone; other rows omit it.

length	J	D	size	V	CDR3	DNA
14	TRBJ2-5	-	few	TRBV20-1	CSARSGTGKETQYF	TGCAGTGCTAGGTCGGGGACTGGGAAAGAGACCCAGTACTTC
14	TRBJ2-7	TRBD1	-	TRBV9	CASSPQGMAYEQYF	TGTGCCAGCAGCCCACAGGGGATGGCCTACGAGCAGTACTTC
14	TRBJ2-1	-	few	TRBV12-3/TRBV12-4	CASSLSEGNNEQFF	TGTGCCAGCAGCCTTAGTGAGGGGAACAATGAGCAGTTCTTC
13	TRBJ2-1	-	few	TRBV12-3/TRBV12-4	CASRISAYNEQFF	TGTGCCAGCAGGATTTCAGCCTACAATGAGCAGTTCTTC
15	TRBJ2-1	TRBD1	-	TRBV18	CASSPSRTGGNEQFF	TGTGCCAGCTCACCATCAAGGACAGGTGGAAATGAGCAGTTCTTC
14	TRBJ2-7	-	few	TRBV7-2	CASSLVLQGSSQYF	TGTGCCAGCAGCTTAGTATTACAGGGATCCTCTCAGTACTTC
12	TRBJ2-1	-	-	TRBV10-3	CAITGGAGEQFF	TGTGCCATCACGGGGGGCGCCGGGGAGCAGTTCTTC
14	TRBJ1-3	-	-	TRBV7-2	CASSFGQGGNTIYF	TGTGCCAGCAGCTTCGGTCAGGGTGGAAACACCATATATTTT
18	TRBJ1-4	-	-	TRBV12-3/TRBV12-4	CASSFVGGATATNEKLFF	TGTGCCAGCAGTTTTGTTGGCGGGGCTACTGCAACTAATGAAAAACTGTTTTTT
13	TRBJ2-2	-	many	TRBV2	CASSGLNTGELFF	TGTGCCAGCAGTGGCCTGAACACCGGGGAGCTGTTTTTT
15	TRBJ2-1	TRBD2	few	TRBV29-1	CSVSPPGGPGNEQFF	TGCAGCGTTTCTCCCCCGGGAGGGCCGGGCAATGAGCAGTTCTTC
14	TRBJ2-5	-	-	TRBV7-6	CASSLGGVGKTQYF	TGTGCCAGCAGCTTAGGTGGGGTAGGGAAGACCCAGTACTTC
15	TRBJ2-7	-	few	TRBV14	CASSQYDRTTAEQYF	TGTGCCAGCAGCCAATACGATCGGACAACCGCCGAGCAGTACTTC
16	TRBJ1-1	-	few	TRBV4-1	CASSQDWATGNTEAFF	TGCGCCAGCAGCCAAGATTGGGCGACAGGGAACACTGAAGCTTTCTTT
14	TRBJ2-5	-	-	TRBV3-1	CASSQVSAQETQYF	TGTGCCAGCAGCCAAGTGTCAGCTCAAGAGACCCAGTACTTC
17	TRBJ2-6	-	few	TRBV7-2	CASKRGSQTSGANVLTF	TGTGCCAGCAAAAGAGGCAGTCAAACCTCTGGGGCCAACGTCCTGACTTTC
15	TRBJ2-5	TRBD2	-	TRBV20-1	CSASPSGTKIETQYF	TGCAGTGCTAGTCCTAGCGGGACAAAGATTGAGACCCAGTACTTC
15	TRBJ2-1	TRBD1	-	TRBV27	CASTSGGEGYNEQFF	TGTGCCAGCACCTCAGGGGGCGAGGGTTACAATGAGCAGTTCTTC
18	TRBJ2-3	-	few	TRBV27	CASSNRAPGGIGTDTQYF	TGTGCCAGCAGTAACCGCGCCCCAGGGGGGATAGGCACAGATACGCAGTATTTT
14	TRBJ2-5	-	-	TRBV20-1	CSAKGASPGETQYF	TGCAGTGCCAAAGGGGCTAGTCCTGGAGAGACCCAGTACTTC
16	TRBJ2-2	TRBD2	-	TRBV7-2	CASSSSGIAGAGELFF	TGTGCCAGCAGTTCTAGCGGGATAGCGGGAGCCGGGGAGCTGTTTTTT
15	TRBJ2-3	TRBD2	-	TRBV5-4	CASSLTAGGGDTQYF	TGTGCCAGCAGCTTGACAGCGGGAGGAGGAGATACGCAGTATTTT
17	TRBJ2-1	TRBD2	-	TRBV7-9	CASSPGTSARSYNEQFF	TGTGCCAGCAGCCCGGGGACTAGCGCTCGCTCCTACAATGAGCAGTTCTTC
16	TRBJ2-1	TRBD2	-	TRBV12-3/TRBV12-4	CASRRTSVPSYNEQFF	TGTGCCAGCAGGCGGACTAGCGTACCCTCCTACAATGAGCAGTTCTTC
14	TRBJ2-7	-	few	TRBV5-1	CASSFSPEAYEQYF	TGCGCCAGCAGCTTCTCGCCAGAAGCCTACGAGCAGTACTTC
14	TRBJ1-1	TRBD1	-	TRBV6-1	CASSERGGGTEASF	TGTGCCAGCAGTGAACGGGGAGGGGGCACTGAAGCTTCCTTT
13	TRBJ2-4	TRBD2	-	TRBV20-1	CSGERGGVNIQYF	TGCAGTGGCGAACGGGGGGGTGTAAACATTCAGTACTTC
17	TRBJ2-5	TRBD2	many	TRBV11-2	CASSLDRSSGKQETQYF	TGTGCCAGCAGCTTAGATCGATCTAGCGGGAAACAAGAGACCCAGTACTTC
12	TRBJ1-2	-	many	TRBV28	CASSSRVYGYTF	TGTGCCAGCAGTTCGAGGGTCTATGGCTACACCTTC
16	TRBJ2-5	TRBD2	-	TRBV12-3/TRBV12-4	CASSHRLAGTQETQHF	TGTGCCAGCAGTCACCGACTAGCGGGGACTCAAGAGACCCAGCACTTC
13	TRBJ2-1	-	-	TRBV4-2	CASSQDWDNEQFF	TGTGCCAGCAGCCAAGATTGGGACAATGAGCAGTTCTTC
11	TRBJ2-5	-	few	TRBV20-1	CSAGVGETQYF	TGCAGTGCGGGAGTAGGAGAGACCCAGTACTTC
13	TRBJ1-4	-	-	TRBV20-1	CSALRQRNEKLFF	TGCAGTGCCCTCCGACAACGTAATGAAAAACTGTTTTTT
16	TRBJ2-1	-	-	TRBV7-9	CASSLLVTGLINEQFF	TGTGCCAGCAGCTTACTAGTTACAGGACTAATTAATGAGCAGTTCTTC
18	TRBJ2-5	TRBD1	-	TRBV12-3/TRBV12-4	CASSSSIQGYPGEETQYF	TGTGCCAGCAGTTCCAGTATACAGGGGTACCCAGGAGAAGAGACCCAGTACTTC